These 28 T cell receptor beta chains originate from one sample sequenced in a study of identical twins. In TCRdb, the 5' RACE reads were re-called with MiXCR into one record per CDR3 protein. This table has a few hundred thousand distinct CDR3 sequences, 9.6% appearing once. The sample was also linked to a second study, of yellow fever vaccine responses in identical twins.

Source material: PBMCs. These receptors all stem from a young woman in good health.

This chain joins TRBV7-9 and TRBJ2-7, with 9 positions matching TRBD2. V was pared by 4 bases and J by 6 bases, with 10 bases of the junction left unmatched. Germline CDR1 is SEHNR and CDR2 is FQNEAQ (reference sequence). This CDR3 region has 15 residues. The chain's CDR3 is CASSSSGTSPSEQYF. Written as DNA, the CDR3 is TGTGCCAGCAGCTCGTCCGGGACTAGCCCTTCCGAGCAGTACTTC. The whole variable domain, remainder taken from reference TRBV7-9 and TRBJ2-7, is DTGVSQNPRHKITKRGQNVTFRCDPISEHNRLYWYRQTLGQGPEFLTYFQNEAQLEKSRLLSDRFSAERPKGSFSTLEIQRTEQGDSAMYLCASSSSGTSPSEQYFGPGTRLTVT.

This clonotype was detected a few times. V and J are TRBV6-2 or TRBV6-3 and TRBJ1-5; unclear D gene. The V end was cut by 7 bases, the J end by 3 bases, with 10 bases between. This CDR3 has 13 amino acids. Per the germline V gene, CDR1 is MNHEY and CDR2 is SVGEGT. The CDR3 loop is CASIDSFNQPQHF. The CDR3 coding sequence is TGTGCCAGCATCGACTCCTTCAATCAGCCCCAGCATTTT.

V gene TRBV27 combines with J gene TRBJ1-4; D may be TRBD1 (5 bases). V gave up 5 bases and J gave up 5 bases, with 18 bases separating them. The length of the CDR3 is 16 residues. The germline V gene has CDR1 MNHEY and CDR2 SMNVEV (reference sequence). The CDR3 reads CASSHFTPRQNEKLFF. CDR3 nucleotide sequence: TGTGCCAGCAGTCATTTTACCCCCCGACAGAATGAAAAACTGTTTTTT.

This clonotype was observed a handful of times. The V gene is TRBV12-3 or TRBV12-4, the J gene TRBJ2-3, with TRBD1 matching over 7 bases. CDR3 length: 14 amino acids. The junction had 4 bases not matched to a gene; V was cut back by 6 bases and J by 1 base. The CDR3 reads CASRGTARTDTQYF. The CDR3 coding sequence is TGTGCCAGCAGGGGGACAGCCCGCACAGATACGCAGTATTTT.

This chain uses TRBV7-6 with TRBJ2-7; 7 bases agree with TRBD1. The CDR3 covers 17 residues. Trimming removed 1 base from V and 3 bases from J; junction bases left unmatched: 12. The germline V gene encodes CDR1 SGHVS and CDR2 FNYEAQ. DNA for the CDR3: TGTGCCAGCAGCTTAGGGGTTGGGTGGGACAGTAACTACGAGCAGTACTTC. It is translated as CASSLGVGWDSNYEQYF.

There are a few counts of this clonotype. J is TRBJ2-1 and V is TRBV28; D is undetermined. V lost 7 bases and J lost 8, with 15 bases in between. CDR3 size: 13 residues. Per the germline V gene, CDR1 is MDHEN and CDR2 is SYDVKM. In DNA form, the CDR3 reads TGTGCCAGCATTACCGGTCTCGGCGATGAGCAGTTCTTC. It is translated as CASITGLGDEQFF.

This chain uses TRBV5-6 with TRBJ2-1, with 7 bases aligning to TRBD1. V lost 1 base and J lost 10; bases outside the gene matches: 5. The CDR3 runs 13 residues. Germline V lookup: CDR1 SGHDT, CDR2 YYEEEE. CDR3 loop: CASSLMTGWEQFF. The CDR3 region has the DNA TGTGCCAGCAGCTTGATGACAGGGTGGGAGCAGTTCTTC.

This clonotype showed up many times. This chain joins TRBV6-5 and TRBJ2-5, with D perhaps matching TRBD2 (5 bases). V was clipped by 0 bases and J by 5 bases, with 13 bases between them. Germline assignment: CDR1 MNHEY and CDR2 SVGAGI. This CDR3 is 15 amino acids long. The CDR3 nucleotides are TGTGCCAGCAGTTACTCCCCTGTGGGAGTGGAGACCCAGTACTTC. Its translation is CASSYSPVGVETQYF.

This clonotype was counted many times. The gene calls are TRBV6-5 and TRBJ2-7, with a tentative D call TRBD2 (6 bases). The CDR3 extends over 14 amino acids. V was pared by 0 bases and J by 3 bases, with 9 bases between. The germline V gene has CDR1 MNHEY and CDR2 SVGAGI. CDR3 in DNA: TGTGCCAGCAGTTACTCCTTGGGGGGCTACGAGCAGTACTTC. Protein product: CASSYSLGGYEQYF.

In nucleotides, the CDR3 is TGCAGTGCTGGGCCCGGAATCGACACCGGGGAGCTGTTTTTT. Its translation: CSAGPGIDTGELFF. This sequence joins TRBV20-1 and TRBJ2-2, with no clear D. V was cut by 5 bases and J by 3 bases, with 13 bases left in between. The CDR3 sequence is 14 residues long. Germline V gene lookup returns CDR1 DFQATT and CDR2 SNEGSKA (reference sequence).

The chain recombines TRBV3-1 with TRBJ2-5, with D possibly being TRBD1 (5 bases). The CDR3 contains 12 residues. From germline, CDR1 is LGHDT and CDR2 YNNKEL (reference sequence). Trimming removed 2 bases at V and 10 bases at J, with 11 bases between. CDR3 in DNA: TGTGCCAGCAGCCAATCCGATAGGGGCCAGTACTTC. Translation gives CASSQSDRGQYF.

This clonotype was seen more than once but under ten times. The V and J genes are TRBV15 and TRBJ1-5; D is unclear. This CDR3 comprises 15 residues. Germline CDR1 LNHNV, CDR2 YYDKDF (reference sequence). Trimming pared 0 bases from V and 0 bases from J, leaving 6 bases between. The CDR3 loop is CATSREGDSNQPQHF. In nucleotides, the CDR3 is TGTGCCACCAGCAGAGAGGGAGATAGCAATCAGCCCCAGCATTTT.

The chain has TRBV3-1 and TRBJ1-6; unclear D gene. This CDR3 region has 16 residues. V was pared by 1 base and J by 10 bases, with 17 bases between. Germline CDR1 LGHDT, CDR2 YNNKEL (reference sequence). CDR3 nucleotides: TGTGCCAGCAGCCAAGTAGGCAGAGGAGCGCGCTCACCCCTCCACTTT. As protein: CASSQVGRGARSPLHF.

This clonotype came up a few times. J is TRBJ2-1 and V is TRBV5-1; D is undetermined. Trimming shortened V by 3 bases and J by 8 bases, and 12 bases separated the two germline ends. The CDR3 spans 13 residues. The V gene's germline CDR1 is SGHRS and CDR2 YFSETQ. CDR3 region: CASSSPPADEQFF. The CDR3 DNA follows: TGCGCCAGCAGCTCCCCCCCCGCGGATGAGCAGTTCTTC.

This clonotype has only a few counts. The chain links TRBV5-1 to TRBJ1-4; D is unresolved. CDR3 length: 13 amino acids. Germline V gene lookup returns CDR1 SGHRS and CDR2 YFSETQ. V gave up 4 bases and J gave up 8 bases, with 12 bases separating them. In nucleotides, the CDR3 is TGCGCCAGCAGCGTAAGAATGGGAGAAAAACTGTTTTTT. Amino acid sequence: CASSVRMGEKLFF.

In its sample, this clonotype was seen a few times. V usage is TRBV30 and J usage is TRBJ2-5, with D perhaps matching TRBD2 (6 bases). V gave up 0 bases and J gave up 5 bases, with 16 bases separating them. This CDR3 contains 15 residues. Germline CDR1 and CDR2: GTSNPN and SVGIG (reference sequence). CDR3 sequence reads: CAWSVGDSSGETQYF. The CDR3 DNA is TGTGCCTGGAGTGTGGGGGATTCGAGCGGGGAGACCCAGTACTTC.

This clonotype occurred a few times. The chain joins TRBV5-6 to TRBJ1-2, with D possibly matching TRBD1 (5 bases). V dropped 4 bases and J dropped 7 bases, with 23 bases sitting between them. CDR3 size: 16 residues. Germline V CDR1 and CDR2: SGHDT, YYEEEE. The CDR3 coding sequence is TGTGCCAGCAGCCCGGAAGGGGCTCACAGGATGGGTGGCTACACCTTC. Translation: CASSPEGAHRMGGYTF. Combining the CDR3 with reference TRBV5-6 and TRBJ1-2 gives the whole variable domain DAGVTQSPTHLIKTRGQQVTLRCSPKSGHDTVSWYQQALGQGPQFIFQYYEEEERQRGNFPDRFSGHQFPNYSSELNVNALLLGDSALYLCASSPEGAHRMGGYTFGSGTRLTVV.

The chain recombines TRBV20-1 with TRBJ2-7, with 7 bases aligning to TRBD1. Germline V gene sequence: CDR1 DFQATT, CDR2 SNEGSKA (reference sequence). With V trimmed by 2 bases and J by 1 base, 8 bases remained unmatched. This CDR3 has 15 amino acids. DNA of the CDR3: TGCAGTGCTAGAATTAGACAGGGTAGGTCCTACGAGCAGTACTTC. It is translated as CSARIRQGRSYEQYF.

The sample holds a few counts of this clonotype. The chain is built from TRBV20-1 and TRBJ1-1; D unclear. V lost 7 bases to trimming and J lost 7 bases, with 13 bases between them. The germline V gene encodes CDR1 DFQATT and CDR2 SNEGSKA (reference sequence). This CDR3 comprises 11 residues. CDR3 DNA sequence: TGCAGTGGCACAGATACGGTTGAAGCTTTCTTT. This gives the protein CSGTDTVEAFF.

This clonotype has ten or more counts. This sequence joins TRBV12-3 or TRBV12-4 and TRBJ2-1, with 9 bases aligning to TRBD1. V shed 7 bases and J 10 bases; nucleotides not matched to a gene: 11. This CDR3 has 14 amino acids. The DNA for the CDR3 is TGTGCCAGCACCGTACAGGGGGCCCTGGGGGAGCAGTTCTTC. It encodes CASTVQGALGEQFF.

The chain employs TRBV29-1 and TRBJ2-7; no clear D gene. CDR1 and CDR2 (germline): SQVTM, ANQGSEA. V lost 7 bases, J lost 3 bases, and 13 bases lay in between. The CDR3 spans 12 residues. DNA for the CDR3: TGCAGCGCCGAGACCGAGAACTACGAGCAGTACTTC. Translation: CSAETENYEQYF.

This clonotype was observed at least ten times. V gene TRBV3-1 combines with J gene TRBJ1-2, with a weak D call TRBD1 (5 bases). Trimming stripped 0 bases from V and 3 bases from J, with 8 bases between. The CDR3 consists of 14 residues. Germline V lookup: CDR1 LGHDT, CDR2 YNNKEL (reference sequence). CDR3 in amino acids: CASSQEGLHYGYTF. CDR3 in DNA: TGTGCCAGCAGCCAAGAGGGGCTACACTATGGCTACACCTTC. The full variable domain, its missing parts supplied by reference TRBV3-1 and TRBJ1-2, is DTAVSQTPKYLVTQMGNDKSIKCEQNLGHDTMYWYKQDSKKFLKIMFSYNNKELIINETVPNRFSPKSPDKAHLNLHINSLELGDSAVYFCASSQEGLHYGYTFGSGTRLTVV.

The V call is TRBV10-3, the J call TRBJ2-3; D not certain. This CDR3 contains 16 residues. Germline-derived CDR1 and CDR2 are ENHRY and SYGVKD. V lost 6 bases, J lost 4 bases, and 20 bases lay in between. This CDR3 is CAISIDSPTVADTQYF. CDR3 nucleotide sequence: TGTGCCATCAGCATCGACTCCCCCACTGTCGCAGATACGCAGTATTTT.

This clonotype was counted at least ten times. The genes are TRBV10-2 and TRBJ2-2, with 9 bases fitting TRBD2. The CDR3 sequence is 18 residues long. The germline V gene encodes CDR1 WSHSY and CDR2 SAAADI. The V and J ends lost 2 bases and 4 bases, in that order; junction bases with no gene match: 11. The chain's CDR3 is CASSEPNLAGAGTGELFF. DNA of the CDR3: TGCGCCAGCAGTGAGCCCAATTTAGCGGGAGCAGGCACCGGGGAGCTGTTTTTT.

This clonotype was recorded many times. The V gene is TRBV15, the J gene TRBJ2-2, with D unclear. Trimming cost V 0 bases and J 0 bases, with 11 bases left between them. This CDR3 spans 17 amino acids. Germline assignment: CDR1 LNHNV and CDR2 YYDKDF (reference sequence). The CDR3 DNA sequence: TGTGCCACCAGCAGAGAGGATCGAGCCCCGAACACCGGGGAGCTGTTTTTT. As protein: CATSREDRAPNTGELFF.

This clonotype showed up just a few times. The genes are TRBV5-1 and TRBJ2-3; tentative D call: TRBD1 (8 bases). Germline V gene data show CDR1 as SGHRS and CDR2 as YFSETQ. The CDR3 has 15 residues. Trimming left V 3 bases short and J 3 bases short, with 14 bases between. The CDR3 loop reads CASSSNRGGTDTQYF. The CDR3 DNA reads TGCGCCAGCAGCTCAAACAGGGGGGGGACAGATACGCAGTATTTT.

This clonotype was seen repeatedly, ten times or more. The chain uses TRBV12-3 or TRBV12-4 and TRBJ1-5; D is perhaps TRBD1 (5 bases). This CDR3 spans 15 amino acids. The V end lost 3 bases, the J end lost 0 bases, and 9 bases lay between the germline ends. CDR3 DNA sequence: TGTGCCAGCAGTTTCACAGGCTATAGCAATCAGCCCCAGCATTTT. It translates to CASSFTGYSNQPQHF.

The CDR3 reads CASSLGLLCSDTQYF. The CDR3 nucleotides are TGTGCCAGCAGCTTGGGACTCCTCTGCTCAGATACGCAGTATTTT. The chain carries TRBV5-4 and TRBJ2-3; D not resolved. Between the trimmed V and J ends, which lost 0 bases and 4 bases, there was a span of 12 bases. The CDR3 consists of 15 residues. Germline V gives CDR1 SGHNT, CDR2 YYREEE (reference sequence).